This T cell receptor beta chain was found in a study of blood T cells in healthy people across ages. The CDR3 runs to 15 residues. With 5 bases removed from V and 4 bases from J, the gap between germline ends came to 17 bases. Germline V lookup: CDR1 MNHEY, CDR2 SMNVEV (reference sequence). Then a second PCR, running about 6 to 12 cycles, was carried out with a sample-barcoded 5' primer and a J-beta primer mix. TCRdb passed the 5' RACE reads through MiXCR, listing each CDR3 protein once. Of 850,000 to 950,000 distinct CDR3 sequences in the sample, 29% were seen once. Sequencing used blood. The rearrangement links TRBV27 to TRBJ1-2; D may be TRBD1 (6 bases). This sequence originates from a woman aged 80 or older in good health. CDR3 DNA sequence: TGTGCCAGCAGTCCCTACGGCAGGGGCAGCTATGGCTACACCTTC. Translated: CASSPYGRGSYGYTF.